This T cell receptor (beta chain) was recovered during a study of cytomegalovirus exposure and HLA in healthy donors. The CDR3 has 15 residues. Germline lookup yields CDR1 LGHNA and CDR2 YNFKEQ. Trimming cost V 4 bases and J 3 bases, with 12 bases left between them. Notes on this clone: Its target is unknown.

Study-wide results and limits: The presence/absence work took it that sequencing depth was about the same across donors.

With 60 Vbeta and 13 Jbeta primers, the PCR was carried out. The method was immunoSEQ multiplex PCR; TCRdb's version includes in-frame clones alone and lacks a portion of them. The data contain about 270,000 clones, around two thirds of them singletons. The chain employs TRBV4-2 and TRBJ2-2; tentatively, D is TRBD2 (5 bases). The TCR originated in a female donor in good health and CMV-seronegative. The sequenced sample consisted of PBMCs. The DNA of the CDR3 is TGTGCCAGCAGCCCCCCCTTGGGAGACACCGGGGAGCTGTTTTTT. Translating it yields CASSPPLGDTGELFF.